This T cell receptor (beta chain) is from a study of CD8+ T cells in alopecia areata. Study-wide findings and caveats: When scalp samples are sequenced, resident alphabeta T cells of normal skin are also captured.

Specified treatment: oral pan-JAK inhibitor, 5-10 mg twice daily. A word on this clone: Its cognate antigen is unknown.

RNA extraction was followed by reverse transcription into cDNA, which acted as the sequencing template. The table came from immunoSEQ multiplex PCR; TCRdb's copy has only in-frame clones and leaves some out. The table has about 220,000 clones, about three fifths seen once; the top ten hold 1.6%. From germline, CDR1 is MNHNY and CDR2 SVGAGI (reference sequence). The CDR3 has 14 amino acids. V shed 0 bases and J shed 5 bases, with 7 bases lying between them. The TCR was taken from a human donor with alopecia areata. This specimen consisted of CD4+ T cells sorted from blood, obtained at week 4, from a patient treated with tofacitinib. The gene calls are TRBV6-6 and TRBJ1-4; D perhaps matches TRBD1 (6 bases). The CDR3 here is CASSYSGGNEKLFF. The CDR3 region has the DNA TGTGCCAGCAGTTACTCAGGGGGGAATGAAAAACTGTTTTTT.